This T cell receptor (beta chain) was identified during a study of identical twins. MiXCR was run by TCRdb on the 5' RACE reads, yielding one entry per CDR3 protein. The sample shows about 220,000 distinct CDR3 sequences, roughly 9.4% of them seen only once. This clonotype has just a few counts. Trimming left V 0 bases short and J 6 bases short, with 16 bases between. Germline V CDR1 and CDR2: SGHRS, YFSETQ. This CDR3 has 15 residues. Healthy Caucasian donors formed the entire cohort. The chain joins TRBV5-1 to TRBJ2-7; TRBD1 is a possible D gene (7 bases). The clonotype comes from a woman between 18 and 30 years old in good health. What was sequenced was memory (CD45RO+) T cells sorted from blood. This chain's CDR3 is CASSLVSGGPGEQYF. The CDR3 DNA sequence: TGCGCCAGCAGCTTGGTGTCAGGGGGGCCGGGCGAGCAGTACTTC.